These 11 T cell receptor beta chains came from one sample sequenced in a study of breast tumors, draining lymph nodes, adjacent tissues. TCRdb itself ran the multiplex PCR reads through MiXCR, one entry per CDR3 protein. The table records some 66,000 distinct CDR3 sequences, 45% to 65% of them present only once. Sequences were obtained from breast tumor tissue. These receptors all come from a female donor with breast cancer. Some clones in this sample may be carry-over from other donors' samples.

This clonotype was seen just once. The chain couples TRBV20-1 to TRBJ2-7; weak D call: TRBD2 (7 bases). The germline gives CDR1 DFQATT, CDR2 SNEGSKA (reference sequence). The CDR3 runs 14 residues. DNA of the CDR3: TGCAGGAGGGGGGGAGTGAACGGGTCCTACGAGCAGTACTTC. This sequence encodes CRRGGVNGSYEQYF.

The V and J genes are TRBV12-3 or TRBV12-4 and TRBJ2-3, with D perhaps matching TRBD1 (8 bases). The CDR3 is 13 amino acids. The CDR3 sequence: CALRAGQASTQYF. Written as DNA, the CDR3 is TGTGCACTCCGAGCGGGACAGGCCAGTACGCAGTATTTT.

This chain joins TRBV7-9 and TRBJ2-7; 7 bases agree with TRBD1. This CDR3 is built from 13 residues. In germline, CDR1 is SEHNR, CDR2 FQNEAQ (reference sequence). The V gene end was trimmed by 5 bases and the J gene end by 2 bases; junction bases not matched to a gene: 3. DNA for the CDR3: TGTGCCAGCAGCCTCCAGGGGGCCTACGAGCAGTACTTC. Encoded protein: CASSLQGAYEQYF.

This clonotype was counted only a few times. A read error may explain this, as a much larger clone is one base away. The V and J genes are TRBV5-6 and TRBJ2-1; D perhaps matches TRBD1 (5 bases). Germline CDR1 is SGHDT and CDR2 is YYEEEE. The CDR3 extends over 11 amino acids. V was trimmed by 4 bases and J by 12 bases, leaving 11 bases between them. The CDR3 is CASSAKGAQFF. DNA for the CDR3: TGTGCCAGCAGCGCGAAAGGGGCGCAGTTCTTC.

The chain combines TRBV7-3 with TRBJ2-5; D ambiguous. The CDR3 contains 13 residues. Looked up from germline, CDR1 is SGHTA and CDR2 is FQGTGA. Trimming left V 5 bases short and J 2 bases short, with 9 bases between. The DNA of the CDR3 is TGTGCCAGCAGCCACGGGCCGCAAGAGACCCAGTACTTC. Translating gives CASSHGPQETQYF.

The J gene is TRBJ1-2, the V gene TRBV7-2; D is ambiguous. The CDR3 totals 14 residues. Germline CDR1 reads SGHTA; CDR2 reads FQGNSA. The germline V and J ends were trimmed by 2 bases and 7 bases, with 14 bases remaining between them. The chain's CDR3 is CASSLYPGVGGYTF. Here the CDR3 DNA reads TGTGCCAGCAGCTTATACCCTGGGGTTGGTGGCTACACCTTC.

Worth noting for this clonotype: A much larger clone is a single base away; this may be a read error. The chain recombines TRBV6-2 or TRBV6-3 with TRBJ1-5; D not resolved. The CDR3 length is 14 residues. From germline, CDR1 is MNHEY and CDR2 SVGEGT. V lost 7 bases and J lost 4, with 14 bases in between. The CDR3 is CASTHPNLNQPQHF. CDR3 coding DNA: TGTGCCAGCACCCACCCAAACTTGAATCAGCCCCAGCATTTT.

The V and J genes are TRBV2 and TRBJ1-5, with TRBD1 matching 11 bases. The CDR3 spans 15 residues. CDR1 and CDR2 from the germline V gene are SNHLY and FYNNEI. V shed 7 bases, J shed 5 bases, and the junction held 7 bases outside the gene matches. Here the CDR3 DNA reads TGTGCCAGCAAAGGGACAGGGGGTGGGGATCAGCCCCAGCATTTT. Protein sequence: CASKGTGGGDQPQHF.

About this clonotype itself: A much larger clonotype is one base distant, so this may be a read error. V and J are TRBV7-2 and TRBJ1-2; 10 nucleotides match TRBD1. The CDR3 has 15 amino acids. The V gene's germline CDR1 is SGHTA and CDR2 FQGNSA. The chain's CDR3 is CASSLIGQGGNGYPF. CDR3 bases: TGTGCCAGCAGCTTAATCGGACAGGGGGGTAATGGCTACCCCTTC. Full variable domain (missing parts from reference TRBV7-2 and TRBJ1-2): GAGVSQSPSNKVTEKGKDVELRCDPISGHTALYWYRQSLGQGLEFLIYFQGNSAPDKSGLPSDRFSAERTGGSVSTLTIQRTQQEDSAVYLCASSLIGQGGNGYPFGSGTRLTVV.

V is TRBV6-5 and J is TRBJ1-1; D is ambiguous. Trimming stripped 2 bases from V and 1 base from J, with 5 bases between. The CDR3 is made up of 13 amino acids. Germline assignment: CDR1 MNHEY and CDR2 SVGAGI. CDR3 residues: CASSYRGNTEAFF. The CDR3 coding sequence is TGTGCCAGCAGTTACCGGGGGAACACTGAAGCTTTCTTT.

The chain uses TRBV5-1 and TRBJ1-6; D uncertain. Germline CDR1 reads SGHRS; CDR2 reads YFSETQ. The length of the CDR3 is 17 residues. V was clipped by 0 bases and J by 4 bases, with 14 bases between them. This CDR3 reads CASSLVSGSGYNSPLHF. CDR3 DNA sequence: TGCGCCAGCAGCTTGGTGTCCGGTAGTGGGTATAATTCACCCCTCCACTTT. Complete variable domain (other parts from reference TRBV5-1 and TRBJ1-6): KAGVTQTPRYLIKTRGQQVTLSCSPISGHRSVSWYQQTPGQGLQFLFEYFSETQRNKGNFPGRFSGRQFSNSRSEMNVSTLELGDSALYLCASSLVSGSGYNSPLHFGNGTRLTVT.